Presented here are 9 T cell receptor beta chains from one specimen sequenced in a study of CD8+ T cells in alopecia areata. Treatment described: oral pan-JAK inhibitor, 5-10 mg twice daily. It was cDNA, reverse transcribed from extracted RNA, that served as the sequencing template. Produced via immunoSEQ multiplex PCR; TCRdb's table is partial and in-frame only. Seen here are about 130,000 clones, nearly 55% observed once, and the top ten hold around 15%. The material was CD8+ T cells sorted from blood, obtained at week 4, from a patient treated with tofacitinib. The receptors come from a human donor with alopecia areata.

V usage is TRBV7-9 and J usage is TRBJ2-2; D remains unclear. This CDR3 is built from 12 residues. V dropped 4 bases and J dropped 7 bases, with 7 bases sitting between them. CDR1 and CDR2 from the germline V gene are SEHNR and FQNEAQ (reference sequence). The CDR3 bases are TGTGCCAGCAGCTCCCGAGGCGGGGAGCTGTTTTTT. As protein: CASSSRGGELFF.

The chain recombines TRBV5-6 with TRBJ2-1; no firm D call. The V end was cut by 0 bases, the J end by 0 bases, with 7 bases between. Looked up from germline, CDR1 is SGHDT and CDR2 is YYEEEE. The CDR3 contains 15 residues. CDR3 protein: CASSLGGVSYNEQFF. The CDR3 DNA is TGTGCCAGCAGCTTGGGGGGTGTCTCCTACAATGAGCAGTTCTTC.

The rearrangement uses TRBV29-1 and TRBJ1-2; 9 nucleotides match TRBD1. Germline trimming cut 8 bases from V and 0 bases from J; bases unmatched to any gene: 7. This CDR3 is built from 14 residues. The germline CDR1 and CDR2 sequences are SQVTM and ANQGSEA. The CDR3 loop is CSFWTGETNYGYTF. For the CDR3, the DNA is TGCAGCTTCTGGACAGGGGAGACTAACTATGGCTACACCTTC.

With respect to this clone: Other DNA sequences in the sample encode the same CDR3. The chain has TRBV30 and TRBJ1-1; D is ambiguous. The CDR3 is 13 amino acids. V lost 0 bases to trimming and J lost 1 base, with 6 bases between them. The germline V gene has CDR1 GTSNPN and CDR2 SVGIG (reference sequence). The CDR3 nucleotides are TGTGCCTGGAGTGTATTGGAGAACACTGAAGCTTTCTTT. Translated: CAWSVLENTEAFF.

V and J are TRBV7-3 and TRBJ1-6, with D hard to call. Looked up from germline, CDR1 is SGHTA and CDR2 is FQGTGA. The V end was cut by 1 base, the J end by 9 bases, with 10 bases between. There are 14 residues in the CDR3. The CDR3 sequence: CASSLKASGSPLHF. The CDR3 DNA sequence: TGTGCCAGCAGCTTAAAAGCATCAGGTTCACCCCTCCACTTT.

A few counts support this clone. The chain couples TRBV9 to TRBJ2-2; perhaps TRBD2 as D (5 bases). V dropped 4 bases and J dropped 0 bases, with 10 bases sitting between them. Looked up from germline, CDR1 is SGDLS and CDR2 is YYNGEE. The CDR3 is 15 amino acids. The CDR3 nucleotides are TGTGCCAGCAGCCCTAGGACTCCGAACACCGGGGAGCTGTTTTTT. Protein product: CASSPRTPNTGELFF.

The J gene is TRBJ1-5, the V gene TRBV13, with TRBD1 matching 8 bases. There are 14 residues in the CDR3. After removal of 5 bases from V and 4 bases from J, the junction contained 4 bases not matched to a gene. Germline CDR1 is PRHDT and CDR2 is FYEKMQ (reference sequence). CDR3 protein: CASSRQGINQPQHF. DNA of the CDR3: TGTGCCAGCAGCCGACAGGGGATTAATCAGCCCCAGCATTTT. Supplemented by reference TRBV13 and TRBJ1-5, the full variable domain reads AAGVIQSPRHLIKEKRETATLKCYPIPRHDTVYWYQQGPGQDPQFLISFYEKMQSDKGSIPDRFSAQQFSDYHSELNMSSLELGDSALYFCASSRQGINQPQHFGDGTRLSIL.

CDR3 coding DNA: TGTGCCAGCAGCTTAACGACAGGGCGGTACAATGAGCAGTTCTTC. It encodes CASSLTTGRYNEQFF. This chain links TRBV7-8 with TRBJ2-1, with TRBD1 matching 7 bases. There are 15 residues in the CDR3. Germline assignment: CDR1 SGHVS and CDR2 FQNEAQ. The V and J ends lost 2 bases and 4 bases, in that order; junction bases with no gene match: 5.

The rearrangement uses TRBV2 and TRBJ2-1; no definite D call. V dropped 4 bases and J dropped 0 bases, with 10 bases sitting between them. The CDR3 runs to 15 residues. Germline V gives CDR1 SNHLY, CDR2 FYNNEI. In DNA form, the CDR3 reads TGTGCCAGCAGTGCCCGAATTGACTCCTACAATGAGCAGTTCTTC. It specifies CASSARIDSYNEQFF.